The present TCR beta chain was sequenced within a study of blood T cells in healthy people across ages (dated by TCRdb to about 2015). The study in broad terms: In model experiments, roughly one uniquely barcoded TCR beta cDNA molecule per two T cells was captured by template switching. To track age-related changes in TCR beta repertoire diversity, the study relied on deep sequencing normalized with unique cDNA molecular identifiers. Four age groups were formed from the donors: young (average about 16 years), middle-aged (more than 35), aged (approximately 60) and long-lived (around 82). To avoid experimental bias, donors of different ages were spread randomly across the sequencing lanes. Two additional independent replicas of 1 million unique cDNA reads from the same blood draw were analyzed for two donors (one aged 18 to 29 and one aged 80 or older). The paper as a whole reports these results and caveats: Compared with the aged group, the long-lived group had more naive CD4+ T cells, fewer expanded clones and increased TCR diversity, a pattern suggesting age selection. As age increased, observed TCR beta diversity per million T cells dropped in a roughly linear way, and a significant reduction was already evident by age about 40. Donor CMV infection status was unknown, potentially confounding age-related changes in expanded clonotypes. A strong correlation was found between observed TCR beta diversity and the percentage of naive T cells measured by flow cytometry. Since profiling was done on bulk unsorted PBMCs, naive and antigen-experienced compartments could not be conclusively compared. Estimates of total diversity from one million sequenced T cells were regarded as lower bounds and underestimates.

Worth noting for this clonotype: Its target antigen remains unknown. With a much larger clone just one base away, this may be a read error.

Library preparation employed 5' RACE. A second PCR of roughly 6 to 11 cycles was run with a J-beta primer mix and a sample-barcoded 5' primer. A unique molecular identifier was introduced onto each TCR beta cDNA molecule by a template-switch 5' adaptor carrying 12 random nucleotides. Each sample yielded at least 2.5 million CDR3-containing paired-end reads. First-strand cDNA was synthesized from all RNA with the Mint cDNA synthesis kit, primed by a TRBC-specific oligonucleotide. Following uracil-DNA glycosylase treatment, a first 18-cycle PCR with universal primers M1SS and BC2_uni_R was performed on all cDNA. Under the source paper's analysis protocol: Each sample was normalized by randomly selecting 1 million high-quality reads, each carrying a distinct molecular identifier. Instead of being binned into consensus sequences, reads that shared molecular identifiers were thrown out. CDR3 identification, clonotype clustering and error correction used MiTCR with a Q25 quality threshold and the strictest error-elimination algorithm. Lower-bound total TCR beta diversity was estimated with a nonparametric unseen species model using Euler transformation. Using fastp trimming at Q25 and MiXCR clonotype assembly, TCRdb reanalyzed the public sequencing data and kept in-frame beta chains. Duplicate CDR3 protein sequences are folded into a single record with the most common DNA and genes. TCRdb's processing, not the authors', yielded these V and J calls. For this sample there are fewer than 2,000,000 distinct CDR3 sequences; about two fifths appear just once. The leading ten clones occupy 23% of the sample.

From the germline V gene, CDR1 is SGHAT and CDR2 is FQNNGV. From cysteine to phenylalanine, the CDR3 is 11 amino acids long. Only the CDR3 DNA is retained, 33 bases long and in frame from the first base. Donors were a few dozen systemically healthy Caucasian individuals from Russia aged roughly 6 to 100 years. Around 10 milliliters of peripheral blood were collected from each donor into EDTA-treated Vacutainer tubes. PBMCs were isolated by Ficoll-Paque density-gradient centrifugation, with at least 6 million obtained per sample. Total RNA was extracted from PBMCs with Trizol reagent, with at least 6 micrograms obtained per sample. For every donor, an aliquot of PBMCs went through flow cytometry to measure the percentages of naive CD45RAhigh/CD27high T cells.

This receptor was identified in a human donor in good health. The chain is encoded by TRBV11-2 joined to TRBJ2-7, with no confident D gene call. Sequencing was carried out using blood. The nucleotide sequence is given as TGTGCCAGCAGCGGTTCGCACGAGCAGGACTTC. Translated, this is CASSGSHEQDF.